A single sample is the source of the 6 T cell receptor beta chains below, sequenced in a study of cytomegalovirus exposure and HLA in healthy donors. With 60 Vbeta and 13 Jbeta primers, the PCR was carried out. Sequenced by immunoSEQ multiplex PCR; TCRdb stores in-frame clones only, minus some. The sample lists roughly 100,000 clones; 70% to 75% were seen once. Specimen: PBMCs. These receptors came from a woman under 30 in good health and CMV-seropositive.

The V gene is TRBV29-1, the J gene TRBJ2-3, with 7 bases matching TRBD1. V lost 5 bases and J lost 2; bases outside the gene matches: 7. Germline lookup yields CDR1 SQVTM and CDR2 ANQGSEA. The CDR3 consists of 14 residues. The CDR3 here is CSVLDRRYTDTQYF. The CDR3 coding sequence is TGCAGCGTTTTGGACAGGCGTTACACAGATACGCAGTATTTT.

This chain uses TRBV2 with TRBJ1-2, with TRBD1 as a possible D gene (6 bases). Germline V gives CDR1 SNHLY, CDR2 FYNNEI. The CDR3 is made up of 18 amino acids. V lost 7 bases and J 4 bases, leaving 28 bases between the germline ends. The CDR3 DNA is TGTGCCAGCACACCCAGTCGGGACACCGGAGGCGGCAGCTATGGCTACACCTTC. Its translation is CASTPSRDTGGGSYGYTF.

V is TRBV9 and J is TRBJ1-2; possibly TRBD1 for D (6 bases). Germline V gene sequence: CDR1 SGDLS, CDR2 YYNGEE. Trimming removed 4 bases from V and 3 bases from J, with 16 bases in between. This CDR3 spans 15 amino acids. The CDR3 spells CASSQMTGLDYGYTF. The CDR3 bases are TGTGCCAGCAGCCAAATGACAGGCTTGGACTATGGCTACACCTTC.

The gene calls are TRBV2 and TRBJ2-7; 8 bases map to TRBD1. The germline V gene encodes CDR1 SNHLY and CDR2 FYNNEI. J was trimmed by 3 bases and V by 6 bases; bases with no gene match: 7. The CDR3 sequence is 14 residues long. Here the CDR3 reads CASSRGTGLYEQYF. CDR3 sequence (DNA): TGTGCCAGCAGCAGGGGGACAGGTCTCTACGAGCAGTACTTC.

The chain joins TRBV6-7 to TRBJ2-2, with D perhaps matching TRBD1 (6 bases). TRBV6-7 is assigned to the ORF class and has an uncertain function. The CDR3 length is 16 residues. V lost 0 bases and J 1 base, leaving 9 bases between the germline ends. CDR3 residues: CASSYSKQGNTGELFF. The CDR3 DNA reads as TGTGCCAGCAGTTACTCGAAACAGGGGAACACCGGGGAGCTGTTTTTT.

The chain links TRBV2 to TRBJ1-6, with TRBD1 matching over 8 bases. With 7 bases clipped from V and 10 bases from J, the junction kept 15 bases outside the gene matches. The CDR3 contains 16 residues. CDR1 and CDR2 from the germline V gene are SNHLY and FYNNEI. CDR3 sequence reads: CASTLSAGQGGSPLHF. The CDR3 nucleotides are TGTGCCAGCACTCTGAGCGCCGGACAGGGCGGATCACCCCTCCACTTT.